The subject of this entry is one T cell receptor beta chain. Its antigen is not known. The record originates from a study of shared clonotypes between healthy human individuals. Study findings and constraints: An expected dependence of interdonor clonotype sharing on sequencing depth was noted.

Assay execution took place at the deep level. The sequenced material, unsorted PBMC DNA, was run on ten immunoSEQ deep assay plates. The protocol was immunoSEQ multiplex PCR, while the TCRdb copy is restricted to in-frame clones and leaves out a portion. The sample yields around 500,000 clones, 81% seen once. The CDR3 spans 14 residues. Germline V CDR1 and CDR2: SGHNT, YYREEE (reference sequence). V lost 5 bases and J 4 bases, leaving 13 bases between the germline ends. Material: PBMCs. The TCR comes from a woman in her 40s in good health. Some clones in this sample may be carry-over from other donors' samples. The chain is built from TRBV5-4 and TRBJ1-5; D gene ambiguous. The CDR3 spells CASSRRGENQPQHF. The CDR3 DNA is TGTGCCAGCAGTCGCCGTGGGGAAAATCAGCCCCAGCATTTT.